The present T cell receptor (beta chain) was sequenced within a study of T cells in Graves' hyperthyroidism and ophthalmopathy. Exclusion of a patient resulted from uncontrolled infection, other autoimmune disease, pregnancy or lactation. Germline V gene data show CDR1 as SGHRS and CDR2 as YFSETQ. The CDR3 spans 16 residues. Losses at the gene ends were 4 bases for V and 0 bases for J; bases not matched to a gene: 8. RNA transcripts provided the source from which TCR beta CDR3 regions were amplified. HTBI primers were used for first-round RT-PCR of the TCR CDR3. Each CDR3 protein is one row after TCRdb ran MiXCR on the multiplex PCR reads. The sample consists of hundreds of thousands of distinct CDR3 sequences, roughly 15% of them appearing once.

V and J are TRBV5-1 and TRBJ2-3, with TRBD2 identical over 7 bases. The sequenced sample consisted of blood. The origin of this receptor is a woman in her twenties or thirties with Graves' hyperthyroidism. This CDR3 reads CASSGPLALSTDTQYF. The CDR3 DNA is TGCGCCAGCAGCGGACCACTAGCGCTTAGCACAGATACGCAGTATTTT.